The T cell receptor beta chain under discussion was sequenced for a study of radiation and T cells in renal cell carcinoma (dated by TCRdb to about 2020). With respect to the entire study: The samples were drawn from a clinical trial, where primary renal cell carcinomas were treated with 15 Gy of stereotactic body radiation therapy and then removed by nephrectomy 4 weeks afterward. TCR beta sequencing covered 53 samples in total, comprising some 26 tumors and about 27 peripheral blood samples. Across all 50 or so samples, 4,016,671 unique CDR3 nucleotide sequences encoding about 2.4 million unique CDR3 amino acid sequences were identified.

Details on this clone: There is no known antigen for this receptor. No base qualities exist here, and no much larger clone lies one base off it.

Following the manufacturer's recommendations, the immunoSEQ kit was used to generate TCR beta libraries from genomic DNA. To prepare the libraries, a first multiplex PCR with proprietary primers was run, followed by a second PCR that added unique barcodes, and a bead cleanup was done after each round. Each sample batch included a kit-provided positive control reaction and a negative control reaction. The final libraries were assessed on an Agilent 4200 TapeStation D1000 ScreenTape, pooled by volume, and quantified by qPCR. Sequencing was performed on an Illumina NextSeq500 using a MidOutput 150-cycle cartridge, with 156 Read1 cycles, 15 Index1 cycles, and the kit custom primers. The pooled library was loaded at 0.8 to 1 pM with an approximately 21% PhiX control spike-in. As for the original processing: Vendor-processed data were analyzed in R, with a clonotype defined as all T cells sharing the same CDR3 nucleotide sequence. In the clone abundance analyses, frequencies were normalized to the 10,000 most abundant clones in each sample. Public T cell clones, which averaged fewer than five per sample, were removed prior to analysis. Tumor-enriched clonotypes and baseline blood-enriched clonotypes were defined as those with an abundance difference of at least 32-fold between compartments. Clonotypes expanded or contracted between blood time points were identified with a beta-binomial differential abundance model. The Baroni-Urbani and Buser coefficient was used to measure tumor-blood repertoire similarity, and groups were compared with two-tailed Wilcoxon tests in R. TCRdb obtained this table from immuneACCESS and retained in-frame rearrangements with V and J assigned. These tables miss some clones; where compared with another copy, unresolved V genes account for less than half of the shortfall, and the remainder is unexplained. V and J calls and clone size are given by that table; D and trimming were obtained from the DNA. The sample table holds 95,000 to 150,000 clones, of which roughly 80% were seen once. The top ten constitute approximately 3% of the sample.

The sample's time point, from its label and the paper: baseline pretreatment blood. In light of the paper, this sample's treatment or condition label describes: 15 Gy SBRT to primary tumor, nephrectomy 4 weeks later. To track tumor-enriched clonotypes, serial peripheral blood was sampled from radiation-treated patients at baseline and at 2 weeks and 4 weeks after SBRT. Renal cell carcinoma with clear cell pathology was present in all patients. Genomic DNA for TCR sequencing was prepared using the QIAamp DNA Blood Mini Kit (Qiagen). The analyses included only samples that passed all quality control checks. The CDR3 covers 16 residues, taking in both the cysteine and the phenylalanine. The sequence is cut down to CDR3 DNA, 48 bases in frame from base 1. Paper-wide results and their limitations: Effects of radiation dose or scheduling on the TCR repertoire could not be addressed with the single-armed trial design. Dynamics of the blood repertoire were not tracked past 4 weeks after treatment. In blood, the top tumor clonotypes increased from baseline to 2 weeks after radiation and then shrank by 4 weeks, which suggests a temporary expansion of tumor-resident clones. Because pretreatment tumor biopsies were not available, the study could not determine whether clonotypes were already present within the tumor at baseline.

The receptor comes from a woman aged 55-70 years with renal cell carcinoma. The sample was blood, taken from a patient whose treatment included radiotherapy and nephrectomy. The rearranged segments are TRBV21-1 and TRBJ2-7. TRBV21-1 is noted as a pseudogene. The nucleotide sequence is TGTGCCAGCAGCACCCCAAGGACGGATTTTTCCTACGAGCAGTACTTC. Translated, this is CASSTPRTDFSYEQYF.